This T cell receptor beta chain was identified during a study of cytomegalovirus exposure and HLA in healthy donors. V lost 4 bases and J lost 2, with 6 bases in between. This CDR3 spans 13 amino acids. From germline, CDR1 is SNHLY and CDR2 FYNNEI. The study drew the donors from its approximately 120-subject validation cohort, separate from the roughly 700-subject first cohort. Sequencing was performed with immunoSEQ multiplex PCR; in TCRdb, only in-frame clones are kept and a portion is missing. The sample contains over 200,000 clones, about 86% of which appear only once. On this clone itself: Its antigen is unidentified.

Notes on the study in general: Among TCR beta chains, those listed as cytomegalovirus-associated numbered about 160. Published work reported that the classifier diagnosed cytomegalovirus status with high specificity and sensitivity. While the bulk of TCR sequences proved rare, some public TCRs turned up in many donors.

The TCR sequence derives from a young woman in good health and CMV-seronegative. The specimen was PBMCs. This chain connects TRBV2 to TRBJ2-1; D remains unclear. The CDR3 protein is CASSGLTYNEQFF. DNA for the CDR3: TGTGCCAGCAGTGGGCTTACCTACAATGAGCAGTTCTTC.